This T cell receptor (beta chain) was identified during a study of OX40 agonist ivuxolimab in advanced cancers. Measured with immunoSEQ multiplex PCR; TCRdb has only the in-frame clones, and not every one. The sample records tens of thousands of clones, more than 75% being singletons. Study findings and constraints: At 0.1 to 3.0 mg/kg, clonal expansion of CD4+ and CD8+ blood T cells had occurred by week 6.

Trimming took 6 bases from V and 1 from J; bases not matched to a gene: 1. CDR3 length equals 14 residues. Germline lookup yields CDR1 MDHEN and CDR2 SYDVKM. With regard to this clone: As yet, its antigen is unknown.

V usage is TRBV28 and J usage is TRBJ2-3, with 10 positions matching TRBD2. The source material was CD4+ or CD8+ T cells sorted from blood, sampled in a trial of the OX40 agonist ivuxolimab. The TCR was taken from an adult with an advanced solid tumor such as melanoma, head and neck, liver or kidney cancer. CDR3 region: CASRGTSGTDTQYF. In nucleotides, the CDR3 is TGTGCCAGCAGGGGGACTAGCGGCACAGATACGCAGTATTTT.